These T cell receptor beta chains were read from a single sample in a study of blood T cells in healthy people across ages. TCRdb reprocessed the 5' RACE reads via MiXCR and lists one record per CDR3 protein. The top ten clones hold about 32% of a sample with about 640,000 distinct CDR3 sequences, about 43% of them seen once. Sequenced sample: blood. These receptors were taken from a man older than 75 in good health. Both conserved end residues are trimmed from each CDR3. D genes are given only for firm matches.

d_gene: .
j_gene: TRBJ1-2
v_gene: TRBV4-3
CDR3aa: ASSLHREGKDGYT

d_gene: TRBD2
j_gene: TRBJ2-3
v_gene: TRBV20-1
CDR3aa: SAQKRGTTDTQY

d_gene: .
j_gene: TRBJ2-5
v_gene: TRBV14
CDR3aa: ASSQDQVQETQY

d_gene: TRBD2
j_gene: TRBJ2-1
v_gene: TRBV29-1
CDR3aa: SGGGFSSYNEQF

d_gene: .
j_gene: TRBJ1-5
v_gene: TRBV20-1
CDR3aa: SARDRGLSNQPQH

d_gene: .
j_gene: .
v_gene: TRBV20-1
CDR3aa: SAPDSSREQY

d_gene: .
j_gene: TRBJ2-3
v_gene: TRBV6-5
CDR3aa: ASSYSSSGTSSTDTQY

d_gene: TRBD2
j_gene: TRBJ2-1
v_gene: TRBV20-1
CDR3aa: SAGLAGGPYNEQF

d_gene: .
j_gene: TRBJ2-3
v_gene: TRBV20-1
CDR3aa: SARDGRGQSTQY

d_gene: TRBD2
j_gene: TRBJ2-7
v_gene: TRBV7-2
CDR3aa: ASSLGGAGADEQY

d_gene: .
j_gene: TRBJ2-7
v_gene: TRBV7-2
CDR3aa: ASSPRGGSPEQY

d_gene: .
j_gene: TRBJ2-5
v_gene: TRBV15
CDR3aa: ATSPAYQETQY

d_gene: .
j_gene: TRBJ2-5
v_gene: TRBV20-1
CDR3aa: SAHRDSQETQY

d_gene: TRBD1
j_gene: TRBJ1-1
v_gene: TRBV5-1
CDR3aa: ASSGGPGQEVF

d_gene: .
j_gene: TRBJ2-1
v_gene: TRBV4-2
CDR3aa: ASSQEANPGPYEQF

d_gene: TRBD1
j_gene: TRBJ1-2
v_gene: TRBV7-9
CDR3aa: ASSHQVGTDGYT

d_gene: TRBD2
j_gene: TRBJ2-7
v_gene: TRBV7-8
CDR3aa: ASSTDGLAFPPYEQY

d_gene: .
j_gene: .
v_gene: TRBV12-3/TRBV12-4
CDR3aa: ASRPGLGTANNEQY

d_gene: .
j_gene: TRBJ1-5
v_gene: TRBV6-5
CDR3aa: ASSQTPWGSSPQH

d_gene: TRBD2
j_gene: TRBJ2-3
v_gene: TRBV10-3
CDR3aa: AISDPSLAGLTDTQY

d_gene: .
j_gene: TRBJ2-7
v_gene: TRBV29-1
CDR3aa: SVDAQGYEQY

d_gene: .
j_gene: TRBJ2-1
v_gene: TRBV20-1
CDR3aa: SVNSYNEQF

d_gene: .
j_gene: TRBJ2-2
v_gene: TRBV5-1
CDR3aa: ASINRNTGELF

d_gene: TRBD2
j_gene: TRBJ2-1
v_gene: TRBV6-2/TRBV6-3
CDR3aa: ASSWGLAGYNEQF

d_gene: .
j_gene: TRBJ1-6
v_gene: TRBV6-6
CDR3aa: ASSGQNYNSPLH

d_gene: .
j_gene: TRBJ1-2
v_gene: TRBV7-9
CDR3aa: ASSYEYGYT

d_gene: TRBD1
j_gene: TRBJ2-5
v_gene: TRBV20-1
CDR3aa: SPADRGQETQY

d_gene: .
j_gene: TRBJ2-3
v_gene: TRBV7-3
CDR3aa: ASSLIGTITDTQY

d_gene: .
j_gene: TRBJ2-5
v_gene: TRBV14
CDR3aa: ASSQLEGFRETQY

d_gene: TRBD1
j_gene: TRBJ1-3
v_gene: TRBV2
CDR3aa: ASSRQGAAGNTIY

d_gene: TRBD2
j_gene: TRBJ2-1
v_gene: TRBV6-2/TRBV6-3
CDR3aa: ASSTGTSGSRDNEQF

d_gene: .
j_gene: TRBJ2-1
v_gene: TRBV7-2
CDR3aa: ASSLHTGATYNEQF

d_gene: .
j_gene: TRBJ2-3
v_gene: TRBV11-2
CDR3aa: ASSFQGPIFLDTQY

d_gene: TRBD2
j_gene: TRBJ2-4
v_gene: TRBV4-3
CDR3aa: ASSQDRLAGLGDIQY

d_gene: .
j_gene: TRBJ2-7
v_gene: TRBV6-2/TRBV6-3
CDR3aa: ASSYSGRGNEQY

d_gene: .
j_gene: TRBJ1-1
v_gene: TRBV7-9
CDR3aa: ASSTSRGIAEAF

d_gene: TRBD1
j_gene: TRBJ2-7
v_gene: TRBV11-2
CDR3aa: ASSPQGQRVSYEQY

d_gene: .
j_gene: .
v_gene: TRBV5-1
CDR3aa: ASSLTGARKYEQY

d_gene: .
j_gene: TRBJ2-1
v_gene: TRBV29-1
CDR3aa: SVYKGSEQF

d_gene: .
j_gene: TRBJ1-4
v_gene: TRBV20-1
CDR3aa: SARDWREANEKLF

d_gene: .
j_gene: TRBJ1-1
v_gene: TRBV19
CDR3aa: ASSTDGRVTEAF

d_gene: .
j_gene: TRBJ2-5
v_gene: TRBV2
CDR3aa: ASTPRPTGTQY

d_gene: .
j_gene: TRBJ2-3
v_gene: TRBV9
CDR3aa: ASSPLPGMKDTQY

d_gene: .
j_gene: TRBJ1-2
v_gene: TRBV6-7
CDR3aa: ASSYGQPSSYYGYT

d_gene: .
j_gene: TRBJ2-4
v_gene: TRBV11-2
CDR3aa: ASSELAVAKNIQY

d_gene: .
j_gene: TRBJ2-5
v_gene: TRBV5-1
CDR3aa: ASSFRSDKETQY

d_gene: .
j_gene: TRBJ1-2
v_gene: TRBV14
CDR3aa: ASSQDRGMPGVGYT

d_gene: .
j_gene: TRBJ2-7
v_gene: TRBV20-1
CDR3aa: SARGLRSGDYEQY

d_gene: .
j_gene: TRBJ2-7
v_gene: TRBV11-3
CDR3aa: ASSLSTFYEQY

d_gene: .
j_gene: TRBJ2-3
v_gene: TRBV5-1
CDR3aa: ASSLGTITDTQY